This T cell receptor (beta chain) was observed in a study of cytomegalovirus exposure and HLA in healthy donors. Study results and caveats: Specific recognition of CMV antigens was confirmed in vitro for a few chains (all CMV-associated).

60 Vbeta and 13 Jbeta primers were used in PCR. The table came from immunoSEQ multiplex PCR; TCRdb's copy has only in-frame clones and leaves some out. Seen here are some 97,000 clones, 84% observed once, and the top ten hold about 1.2%. This clone was seen once. Antigen: not known. CDR3 length: 19 residues. Germline-derived CDR1 and CDR2 are SGHTA and FQGTGA. The V and J ends lost 1 base and 1 base respectively, with 19 bases between them. Specimen: PBMCs. This TCR came from a young woman in good health and CMV-seronegative. J is TRBJ2-2 and V is TRBV7-3; a possible D gene is TRBD2 (7 bases). Here the CDR3 DNA reads TGTGCCAGCAGCTTAAGGGGTGTCGGGGGGACACTGAACACCGGGGAGCTGTTTTTT. The encoded protein is CASSLRGVGGTLNTGELFF. The whole variable domain, remainder taken from reference TRBV7-3 and TRBJ2-2, is GAGVSQTPSNKVTEKGKYVELRCDPISGHTALYWYRQSLGQGPEFLIYFQGTGAADDSGLPNDRFFAVRPEGSVSTLKIQRTERGDSAVYLCASSLRGVGGTLNTGELFFGEGSRLTVL.